The T cell receptor (beta chain) described here comes from a study of T cells expressing NK-cell markers. Study at large: Sorted CD3+CD56+NKG2C+, CD3+CD56+NKG2C- and CD3+CD56-NKG2C+ T cells provided the TCR beta repertoires. The eight sequenced donors comprised seven who were HCMV-seropositive and one who was seronegative. Study observations and caveats: The study found these clonotypes also leading the CD3+CD56-NKG2C+ fraction in a few donors.

This CDR3 has 14 residues. The V gene's germline CDR1 is SNHLY and CDR2 FYNNEI. A remark on this clonotype: Its cognate antigen is unknown.

UMIs accompanied the 5'RACE template switching by which TCR beta cDNA was made. TCRdb reprocessed the 5' RACE reads, keeping one entry per CDR3 protein, no DNA. This repertoire includes fewer than 400,000 distinct CDR3 sequences. The receptor was isolated from a man between 18 and 69 years old in good health. Sequenced input: blood T cells: a sorted CD56 or NKG2C T cell subset, CD4+ or CD8+ T cells, or bulk PBMC T cells (not recorded which). The J gene is TRBJ1-1, the V gene TRBV2; TCRdb indicates TRBD1, and absent DNA this call remains unverified. CDR3 sequence reads: CASSEVGRGAEAFF.